Presented here are 17 T cell receptor beta chains from one specimen sequenced in a study of blood T cell repertoires in COVID-19 (TCRdb year 2020). The method behind the library was the immunoSEQ multiplex PCR assay. Not all clones reach the TCRdb copy of this immuneACCESS table, which keeps in-frame sequences only. Checked studies attribute under half of the gap to unresolved V genes and leave the rest unexplained. The sample yields 240,000 or so clones; approximately 88% were counted once. The ten largest account for approximately 0.8% of the sample. The source material was peripheral blood. The receptors derive from a woman in her thirties with acute or convalescent COVID-19.

The chain carries TRBV6-5 and TRBJ2-7, with a tentative D call TRBD2 (5 bases). The CDR3 consists of 14 residues. The germline V and J ends were trimmed by 6 bases and 0 bases, with 12 bases remaining between them. Germline CDR1 reads MNHEY; CDR2 reads SVGAGI. This CDR3 reads CASRGSLSSYEQYF. The CDR3 DNA follows: TGTGCCAGCAGGGGGAGCCTGAGCTCCTACGAGCAGTACTTC.

This rearrangement joins TRBV7-7 to TRBJ2-5; TRBD1 agrees at 8 bases. The length of the CDR3 is 16 residues. Trimming took 5 bases from V and 5 from J; bases not matched to a gene: 13. Germline-derived CDR1 and CDR2 are SSHAT and FNYEAQ (reference sequence). In nucleotides, the CDR3 is TGTGCCAGCAGCCCGTCGGGACAGGTTTTTATCGAGACCCAGTACTTC. This codes for CASSPSGQVFIETQYF.

This chain joins TRBV5-4 and TRBJ2-7, with 13 bases identical to TRBD2. Looked up from germline, CDR1 is SGHNT and CDR2 is YYREEE (reference sequence). With V trimmed by 0 bases and J by 7 bases, 1 base remained unmatched. The CDR3 sequence is 14 residues long. The CDR3 sequence is CASSLALAGGEQYF. The CDR3 DNA sequence: TGTGCCAGCAGCTTGGCACTAGCGGGAGGGGAGCAGTACTTC.

The chain joins TRBV7-3 to TRBJ2-7; maybe TRBD2 (7 bases). Between the trimmed V and J ends, which lost 5 bases and 3 bases, there was a span of 17 bases. Germline V gene lookup returns CDR1 SGHTA and CDR2 FQGTGA. The length of the CDR3 is 15 residues. CDR3 DNA sequence: TGTGCCAGCAGCCCGAAGGGGGGGATTATCTACGAGCAGTACTTC. Protein: CASSPKGGIIYEQYF.

This clone was seen once. The chain joins TRBV3-1 (or the pseudogene TRBV3-2) to TRBJ2-7, with D perhaps TRBD2 (5 bases). V was pared by 1 base and J by 0 bases, with 13 bases between. Germline V gives CDR1 LGHDT, CDR2 YNNKEL (reference sequence). The CDR3 runs 16 residues. CDR3 in amino acids: CASSQVTTGSSYEQYF. The CDR3 bases are TGTGCCAGCAGCCAAGTTACCACGGGAAGCTCCTACGAGCAGTACTTC.

V is TRBV3-1 (or the pseudogene TRBV3-2) and J is TRBJ2-7; D uncertain. The CDR3 sequence is 12 residues long. In germline, CDR1 is LGHDT, CDR2 YNNKEL (reference sequence). V was clipped by 4 bases and J by 3 bases, with 7 bases between them. This chain's CDR3 is CASSRADYEQYF. The CDR3, as DNA: TGTGCCAGCAGCCGGGCCGACTACGAGCAGTACTTC.

This rearrangement joins TRBV7-6 to TRBJ2-5; 10 bases align to TRBD1. This CDR3 comprises 15 residues. Trimming at V came to 3 bases and at J to 1 base, leaving 2 bases not matched to a gene. From germline, CDR1 is SGHVS and CDR2 FNYEAQ. CDR3 DNA sequence: TGTGCCAGCAGCTTGAGGACAGGGGGCCAAGAGACCCAGTACTTC. It is translated as CASSLRTGGQETQYF.

V is TRBV9 and J is TRBJ2-1; 12 nucleotides match TRBD2. J lost 6 bases, V lost 2 bases, and 9 bases had no gene match. The CDR3 runs 17 residues. The germline V gene has CDR1 SGDLS and CDR2 YYNGEE. CDR3 coding DNA: TGTGCCAGCAGCGTCGAGGTGGCTAGCGGGAGGGTCAATGAGCAGTTCTTC. This encodes CASSVEVASGRVNEQFF. The variable domain in full, completed from reference TRBV9 and TRBJ2-1, reads DSGVTQTPKHLITATGQRVTLRCSPRSGDLSVYWYQQSLDQGLQFLIQYYNGEERAKGNILERFSAQQFPDLHSELNLSSLELGDSALYFCASSVEVASGRVNEQFFGPGTRLTVL.

This chain's CDR3 is CASTKARDTDTQYF. The CDR3 region has the DNA TGTGCCAGCACCAAGGCCCGGGACACAGATACGCAGTATTTT. The chain has TRBV11-3 and TRBJ2-3; tentatively, D is TRBD2 (5 bases). Germline CDR1 SGHNT, CDR2 YENEEA. This CDR3 has 14 residues. Trimming cost V 7 bases and J 2 bases, with 13 bases left between them.

The V gene is TRBV10-1, the J gene TRBJ1-1; a weak D match, TRBD1 (6 bases). Per the germline V gene, CDR1 is WNHNN and CDR2 is SYGVQD (reference sequence). The CDR3 extends over 13 amino acids. Trimming removed 6 bases at V and 6 bases at J, with 14 bases between. DNA for the CDR3: TGCGCCAGCAGCGAGGGGGGGGTTCCTGAAGCTTTCTTT. Translation gives CASSEGGVPEAFF.

The chain couples TRBV7-3 to TRBJ1-1; D not resolved. There are 15 residues in the CDR3. V lost 0 bases to trimming and J lost 0 bases, with 8 bases between them. Germline V gives CDR1 SGHTA, CDR2 FQGTGA. CDR3 protein: CASSLTEVLNTEAFF. The CDR3 DNA sequence: TGTGCCAGCAGCTTAACTGAGGTCTTGAACACTGAAGCTTTCTTT.

This chain connects TRBV3-1 (or the pseudogene TRBV3-2) to TRBJ1-5, with 7 bases identical to TRBD1. After removal of 6 bases from V and 2 bases from J, the junction contained 22 bases not matched to a gene. The CDR3 loop spans 20 amino acids. Germline V gene sequence: CDR1 LGHDT, CDR2 YNNKEL (reference sequence). The DNA of the CDR3 is TGTGCCAGCAGGAACTTTTGCAGGGGGGTTGTATTAATGGGCAATCAGCCCCAGCATTTT. Translated, it gives CASRNFCRGVVLMGNQPQHF.

The chain uses TRBV29-1 and TRBJ2-1; the match to TRBD2 covers 7 bases. V dropped 4 bases and J dropped 10; count of bases not matched to a gene: 13. The CDR3 runs to 14 residues. The germline V gene has CDR1 SQVTM and CDR2 ANQGSEA. CDR3 protein: CSVGVGGPMSEQFF. CDR3 sequence (DNA): TGCAGCGTTGGTGTGGGAGGGCCGATGAGCGAGCAGTTCTTC.

Only one count was recorded for this clone. The chain has TRBV4-3 and TRBJ2-5; D perhaps matches TRBD1 (5 bases). This CDR3 is 13 amino acids long. Germline lookup yields CDR1 LGHNA and CDR2 YSLEER. Trimming shortened V by 5 bases and J by 2 bases, and 9 bases separated the two germline ends. CDR3 sequence (DNA): TGCGCCAGCAGCGTAGGGGTTCAAGAGACCCAGTACTTC. Translation gives CASSVGVQETQYF.

CDR3 residues: CSVAPSRDTYEQYF. DNA of the CDR3: TGCAGCGTTGCACCCTCTCGGGATACCTACGAGCAGTACTTC. This chain connects TRBV29-1 to TRBJ2-7, with D possibly being TRBD2 (5 bases). V was shortened by 4 bases and J by 2 bases, with 15 bases between the two germline ends. The CDR3 loop spans 14 amino acids. CDR1 is SQVTM, CDR2 ANQGSEA, per germline.

The rearrangement joins TRBV4-3 to TRBJ2-1; TRBD2 agrees at 10 bases. The ends lost 1 base at V and 8 bases at J; junction bases unmatched: 5. The length of the CDR3 is 15 residues. Germline V gene sequence: CDR1 LGHNA, CDR2 YSLEER. This chain's CDR3 is CASSQGFLAGDEQFF. CDR3 nucleotides: TGCGCCAGCAGCCAAGGTTTTCTAGCGGGAGATGAGCAGTTCTTC.

The chain recombines TRBV28 with TRBJ2-7; 9 bases fit TRBD1. J was trimmed by 4 bases and V by 6 bases; bases with no gene match: 7. This CDR3 is 14 amino acids long. Germline V lookup: CDR1 MDHEN, CDR2 SYDVKM. CDR3 nucleotide sequence: TGTGCCAGCAGCTACAGGGGGCGCGGGTACGAGCAGTACTTC. It yields the protein CASSYRGRGYEQYF.